This T cell receptor beta chain was recovered during a study of blood T cell repertoires in COVID-19. Study-wide background: Collection of acute and convalescent COVID-19 samples took place in the United States, Italy and Spain. Nucleic acid was either cDNA or gDNA, and it came from T cells, B-cell-depleted T cells, or PBMCs.

In the authors' workflow: Reference gene primers were amplified, and this amplification served to estimate nucleated cell counts. The data were produced by immunoSEQ multiplex PCR, yet TCRdb's version contains in-frame clones alone and is incomplete. V, J and clone size are those of that table, while D and trimming were read from the DNA. The sample comprises under 95,000 clones, roughly 84% of which are singletons, and around 11% rests with the top ten. In germline, CDR1 is SGHAT, CDR2 FQNNGV. The V and J ends lost 6 bases and 7 bases respectively, with 19 bases between them. The CDR3 has 15 residues.

This chain links TRBV11-2 with TRBJ1-3; maybe TRBD1 (5 bases). Sequenced material: peripheral blood. The sequence was obtained from a man between 65 and 85 years old with acute or convalescent COVID-19. The CDR3 protein is CASRRTWDRGNTIYF. The CDR3 region has the DNA TGTGCCAGCAGGCGTACTTGGGACCGGGGGAACACCATATATTTT.